This T cell receptor (beta chain) emerged from a study of human T cells and chemical hapten exposure. Study background: Patch tests applied 0.01% DPC to the upper back and were scored after 6 days. Study-level findings and limits: Sensitizing with DPC caused no change in TCRs above 1 in 1000 frequency.

Note on this clonotype: The antigen is unknown.

The CDR3 totals 17 residues. Germline V gene sequence: CDR1 SGHTA, CDR2 FQGNSA. Trimming removed 5 bases from V and 6 bases from J; junction bases left unmatched: 9. Via MiXCR, TCRdb re-called the RACE reads, giving one row per CDR3 protein. The table includes approximately 260,000 distinct CDR3 sequences, roughly 8% detected once. Time point meaning: pre-sensitization, week 0. Stated treatment: therapeutic diphenylcyclopropenone sensitization with weekly scalp DPC. The TCR originated in a man aged 18-30 years with alopecia areata. Some clones in this sample may be carry-over from other donors' samples. The chain links TRBV7-2 to TRBJ2-3, with 15 bases matching TRBD2. This specimen consisted of whole blood, obtained in connection with sensitization to the hapten diphenylcyclopropenone (DPC). CDR3 region: CASSPGLAGGPWDTQYF. The CDR3 DNA follows: TGTGCCAGCAGCCCAGGACTAGCGGGGGGGCCCTGGGATACGCAGTATTTT.